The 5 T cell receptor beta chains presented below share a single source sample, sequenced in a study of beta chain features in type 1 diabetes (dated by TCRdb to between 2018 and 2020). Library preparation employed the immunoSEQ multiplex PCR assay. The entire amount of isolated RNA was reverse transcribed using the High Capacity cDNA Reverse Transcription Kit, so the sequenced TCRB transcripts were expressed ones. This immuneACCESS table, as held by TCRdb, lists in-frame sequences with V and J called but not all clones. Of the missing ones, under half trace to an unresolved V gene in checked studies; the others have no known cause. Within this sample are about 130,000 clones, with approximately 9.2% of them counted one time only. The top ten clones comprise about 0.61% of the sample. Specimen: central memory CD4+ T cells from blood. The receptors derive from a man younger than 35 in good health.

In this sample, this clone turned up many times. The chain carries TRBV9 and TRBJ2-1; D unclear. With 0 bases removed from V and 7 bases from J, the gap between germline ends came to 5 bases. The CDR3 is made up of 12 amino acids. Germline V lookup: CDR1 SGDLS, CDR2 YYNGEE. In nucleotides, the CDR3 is TGTGCCAGCAGCGTAGACAAAAATGAGCAGTTCTTC. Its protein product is CASSVDKNEQFF. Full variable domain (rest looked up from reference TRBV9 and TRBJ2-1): DSGVTQTPKHLITATGQRVTLRCSPRSGDLSVYWYQQSLDQGLQFLIQYYNGEERAKGNILERFSAQQFPDLHSELNLSSLELGDSALYFCASSVDKNEQFFGPGTRLTVL.

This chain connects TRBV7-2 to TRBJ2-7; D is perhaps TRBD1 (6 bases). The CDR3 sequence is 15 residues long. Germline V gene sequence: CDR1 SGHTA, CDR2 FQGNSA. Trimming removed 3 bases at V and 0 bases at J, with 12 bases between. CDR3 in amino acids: CASSLRGSSSYEQYF. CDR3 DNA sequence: TGTGCCAGCAGCTTGAGGGGGAGCAGCTCCTACGAGCAGTACTTC.

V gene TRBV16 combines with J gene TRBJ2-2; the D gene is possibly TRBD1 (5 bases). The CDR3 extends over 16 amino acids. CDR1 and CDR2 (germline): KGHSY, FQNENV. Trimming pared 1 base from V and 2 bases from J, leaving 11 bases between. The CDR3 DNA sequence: TGTGCCAGCAGCCAATACAGGCCAAAAAACACCGGGGAGCTGTTTTTT. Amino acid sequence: CASSQYRPKNTGELFF.

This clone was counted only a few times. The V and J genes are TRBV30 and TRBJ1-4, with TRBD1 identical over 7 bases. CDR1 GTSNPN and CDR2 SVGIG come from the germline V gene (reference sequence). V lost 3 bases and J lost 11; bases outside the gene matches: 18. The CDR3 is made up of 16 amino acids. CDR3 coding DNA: TGTGCCTGGAGGACTTGGGGCTCCAGGGGGAGCGTGAAACTGTTTTTT. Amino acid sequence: CAWRTWGSRGSVKLFF.

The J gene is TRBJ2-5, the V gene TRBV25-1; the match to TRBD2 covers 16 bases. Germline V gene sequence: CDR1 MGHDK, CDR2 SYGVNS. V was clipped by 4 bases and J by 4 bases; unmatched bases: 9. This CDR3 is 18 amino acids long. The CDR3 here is CASSAGTSGGAGRETQYF. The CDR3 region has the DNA TGTGCCAGCAGTGCCGGGACTAGCGGGGGGGCTGGGCGAGAGACCCAGTACTTC.